This T cell receptor beta chain was identified during a study of cytomegalovirus exposure and HLA in healthy donors. Whole-study results and caveats: Later work associated fewer than 20,000 TCR beta sequences with HLA alleles at 0.05 false discovery rate.

The CDR3 length is 16 residues. Germline-derived CDR1 and CDR2 are KGHSH and LQKENI. V shed 3 bases and J shed 1 base, with 12 bases lying between them. Comment on this clone: Its matching antigen is unknown.

It was with 60 Vbeta and 13 Jbeta primers that the PCR ran. This table comes from immunoSEQ multiplex PCR, and its TCRdb copy is limited to in-frame clones, with some not included. The table has around 150,000 clones, more than 65% seen once; the top ten hold 6% to 6.5%. This TCR came from a man between 50 and 59 years old in good health and CMV-seropositive. Sequencing was done on a sample of PBMCs. This chain links TRBV18 with TRBJ2-2, with a possible D match to TRBD2 (6 bases). CDR3 protein: CASSPLWRVNTGELFF. DNA of the CDR3: TGTGCCAGCTCACCTCTTTGGAGGGTGAACACCGGGGAGCTGTTTTTT.